The 31 T cell receptor beta chains below were found in one sample sequenced in a study of neurological immune-mediated disorders. Each CDR3 protein gets one entry after TCRdb re-called the 5' RACE reads with MiXCR. The sample holds 80,000 or so distinct CDR3 sequences, about 9% seen once. The specimen was PBMCs. The receptors come from a man aged 50 to 60 in good health.

In its sample, this clonotype was seen many times. The chain joins TRBV5-1 to TRBJ2-1; 9 nucleotides line up with TRBD2. The V segment lost 1 base and the J segment 9 bases; nucleotides outside the gene matches: 8. The CDR3 sequence is 15 residues long. Germline V CDR1 and CDR2: SGHRS, YFSETQ. CDR3 sequence (DNA): TGCGCCAGCAGCTTGTCGGTAGCGGGAGACATTGAGCAGTTCTTC. This sequence encodes CASSLSVAGDIEQFF.

This clonotype was seen repeatedly, ten times or more. The chain carries TRBV20-1 and TRBJ2-3; 9 positions match TRBD1. CDR3 length: 14 residues. Germline-derived CDR1 and CDR2 are DFQATT and SNEGSKA (reference sequence). The J segment lost 5 bases and the V segment lost 2 bases, leaving 5 bases of the junction unmatched. The CDR3 reads CSARFGQGRDTQYF. DNA of the CDR3: TGCAGTGCTAGATTCGGACAGGGGCGAGATACGCAGTATTTT.

This clonotype was counted ten times or more. The chain combines TRBV4-3 with TRBJ2-1, with no clear D. Germline loops: CDR1 LGHNA, CDR2 YSLEER. The CDR3 length is 15 residues. V was clipped by 0 bases and J by 3 bases, with 9 bases between them. In nucleotides, the CDR3 is TGCGCCAGCAGCCAAGAAGGCAGGAACTACAATGAGCAGTTCTTC. This codes for CASSQEGRNYNEQFF.

The CDR3 coding sequence is TGTGCCAGCAGCCAAGATGGTAGGGTCGTTCTAGGCTACACCTTC. Its protein product is CASSQDGRVVLGYTF. V is TRBV14 and J is TRBJ1-2; D gene uncertain. The germline CDR1 and CDR2 sequences are SGHDN and FVKESK. This CDR3 spans 15 amino acids. V gave up 0 bases and J gave up 8 bases, with 16 bases separating them.

This clonotype was detected many times. The chain couples TRBV28 to TRBJ2-3, with no clear D. Germline V gene sequence: CDR1 MDHEN, CDR2 SYDVKM. Trimming left V 2 bases short and J 1 base short, with 13 bases between. This CDR3 is built from 16 residues. The CDR3 DNA reads TGTGCCAGCAGTTTAAAGGCAGTACTCGGCACAGATACGCAGTATTTT. This codes for CASSLKAVLGTDTQYF.

This clonotype was counted at least ten times. This chain uses TRBV6-5 with TRBJ1-2; D gene uncertain. V was trimmed by 0 bases and J by 7 bases, leaving 15 bases between them. The CDR3 spans 15 residues. Germline assignment: CDR1 MNHEY and CDR2 SVGAGI. Here the CDR3 reads CASSYSNERAGGYTF. CDR3 in DNA: TGTGCCAGCAGTTACTCGAATGAAAGGGCGGGTGGCTACACCTTC.

This clonotype has at least ten counts. The chain uses TRBV9 and TRBJ2-1, with 13 nucleotides matching TRBD2. The CDR3 has 15 amino acids. V lost 3 bases and J lost 6; bases outside the gene matches: 3. Germline V lookup: CDR1 SGDLS, CDR2 YYNGEE. In DNA, the CDR3 is TGTGCCAGCAGCGCGACTAGCGGGGGGATCAATGAGCAGTTCTTC. This gives the protein CASSATSGGINEQFF.

This clonotype was seen ten or more times. The V and J genes are TRBV20-1 and TRBJ2-3, with TRBD1 matching over 7 bases. Trimming took 5 bases from V and 6 from J; bases not matched to a gene: 5. The CDR3 covers 12 residues. From germline, CDR1 is DFQATT and CDR2 SNEGSKA (reference sequence). The CDR3 bases are TGCAGTGCTTTTGACAGGGCCGATACGCAGTATTTT. The encoded protein is CSAFDRADTQYF.

This clonotype showed up many times. The chain has TRBV29-1 and TRBJ2-4, with D perhaps assigned TRBD1 or TRBD2 (6 bases each). The CDR3 loop spans 15 amino acids. With 7 bases removed from V and 1 base from J, the gap between germline ends came to 17 bases. Germline V gene data show CDR1 as SQVTM and CDR2 as ANQGSEA. CDR3 protein: CSARTTGKAKNIQYF. The CDR3, as DNA: TGCAGCGCCAGGACTACAGGGAAGGCCAAAAACATTCAGTACTTC. The variable domain in full, with the rest retrieved from reference TRBV29-1 and TRBJ2-4, is SAVISQKPSRDICQRGTSLTIQCQVDSQVTMMFWYRQQPGQSLTLIATANQGSEATYESGFVIDKFPISRPNLTFSTLTVSNMSPEDSSIYLCSARTTGKAKNIQYFGAGTRLSVL.

Concerning this clonotype itself: A much larger clone is a single base away; this may be a read error. The chain links TRBV7-8 to TRBJ2-3; D perhaps matches TRBD2 (5 bases). The V and J ends lost 7 bases and 2 bases respectively, with 10 bases between them. CDR1 SGHVS and CDR2 FQNEAQ come from the germline V gene. The CDR3 is 13 amino acids. The CDR3 nucleotides are TGTGCCAGCACGGGATCTTACACAGATACGCAGTATTTT. Residues: CASTGSYTDTQYF.

In its sample, this clonotype was seen many times. The V and J genes are TRBV5-1 and TRBJ2-1; TRBD2 aligns across 10 bases. CDR1 is SGHRS, CDR2 YFSETQ, per germline. The CDR3 contains 16 residues. The V and J ends lost 4 bases and 8 bases, in that order; junction bases with no gene match: 12. The CDR3 DNA reads as TGCGCCAGCAGCGGGGGGACTAGCGATCCGTTCGATGAGCAGTTCTTC. Its protein product is CASSGGTSDPFDEQFF.

This clonotype was recorded at least ten times. In DNA, the CDR3 is TGCAGCGTCGCAGGACTAGCGGACTCCTACGAGCAGTACTTC. Translating it yields CSVAGLADSYEQYF. The V gene is TRBV29-1, the J gene TRBJ2-7; 10 bases align to TRBD2. The CDR3 covers 14 residues. Germline V CDR1 and CDR2: SQVTM, ANQGSEA. Trimming took 6 bases from V and 0 from J; bases not matched to a gene: 5.

The chain is built from TRBV12-3 or TRBV12-4 and TRBJ1-4; maybe TRBD1 (5 bases). This CDR3 spans 13 amino acids. V gave up 6 bases and J gave up 7 bases, with 12 bases separating them. CDR3 residues: CASRGGNGEKLFF. The CDR3 bases are TGTGCCAGCAGGGGGGGGAATGGTGAAAAACTGTTTTTT.

The V call is TRBV5-1, the J call TRBJ2-7; 10 nucleotides line up with TRBD1. CDR1 is SGHRS and CDR2 is YFSETQ in the germline V gene. CDR3 length equals 15 residues. Trimming at V came to 0 bases and at J to 4 bases, leaving 4 bases not matched to a gene. The CDR3 is CASSLGQGAKYEQYF. CDR3 bases: TGCGCCAGCAGCTTGGGACAGGGGGCTAAATACGAGCAGTACTTC. Based on the CDR3 plus reference TRBV5-1 and TRBJ2-7, the full variable domain is KAGVTQTPRYLIKTRGQQVTLSCSPISGHRSVSWYQQTPGQGLQFLFEYFSETQRNKGNFPGRFSGRQFSNSRSEMNVSTLELGDSALYLCASSLGQGAKYEQYFGPGTRLTVT.

This clonotype was recorded at least ten times. The V call is TRBV28, the J call TRBJ2-7; possible D gene TRBD1, 7 bases. CDR3 size: 17 residues. From germline, CDR1 is MDHEN and CDR2 SYDVKM. V was clipped by 7 bases and J by 6 bases, with 28 bases between them. The CDR3 sequence is CASTLTGIGGQPLEQYF. CDR3 bases: TGTGCCAGCACCCTTACCGGGATCGGGGGACAGCCCCTCGAGCAGTACTTC.

This chain connects TRBV20-1 to TRBJ2-3; D might be TRBD2 (7 bases). V dropped 3 bases and J dropped 9 bases, with 22 bases sitting between them. CDR3 length equals 15 residues. CDR1 is DFQATT and CDR2 is SNEGSKA in the germline V gene (reference sequence). CDR3 in amino acids: CSARVSGGITETQYF. As DNA, the CDR3 is TGCAGTGCTAGGGTGTCGGGGGGCATTACTGAAACGCAGTATTTT.

As regards this clonotype: This clone may be a read error of a much larger clone one base away. CDR3 loop: CASSYLDWQETQYF. Written as DNA, the CDR3 is TGTGCCAGCAGTTACCTGGACTGGCAAGAGACCCAGTACTTC. V usage is TRBV12-3 or TRBV12-4 and J usage is TRBJ2-5, with D tentatively TRBD2 (5 bases). There are 14 residues in the CDR3. V lost 4 bases and J 2 bases, leaving 11 bases between the germline ends.

This clonotype was recorded at least ten times. The rearrangement links TRBV7-2 to TRBJ2-7; 13 bases fit TRBD2. The V gene's germline CDR1 is SGHTA and CDR2 FQGNSA. V lost 0 bases, J lost 12 bases, and 11 bases stayed unmatched. This CDR3 has 16 residues. CDR3 DNA: TGTGCCAGCAGCTTAGCGCGTGGTGGACTAGCGGGAGTTAGGTACTTC. Its protein product is CASSLARGGLAGVRYF.

This clonotype was seen many times. V is TRBV7-9 and J is TRBJ2-7; tentative D call: TRBD1 (6 bases). V lost 6 bases and J 3 bases, leaving 21 bases between the germline ends. Germline CDR1 SEHNR, CDR2 FQNEAQ (reference sequence). The CDR3 contains 16 residues. The CDR3 loop reads CASSQQGLLTNYEQYF. The CDR3 nucleotides are TGTGCCAGCAGTCAACAGGGCTTATTAACGAACTACGAGCAGTACTTC.

This clonotype was seen repeatedly, ten times or more. CDR3 nucleotide sequence: TGTGCCAGCAGCCTCCAAAGATCTCAGCCCCAGCATTTT. Translated, it gives CASSLQRSQPQHF. The chain couples TRBV5-5 to TRBJ1-5; D gene ambiguous. Trimming shortened V by 4 bases and J by 6 bases, and 11 bases separated the two germline ends. CDR1 is SGHKS and CDR2 is YYEKEE in the germline V gene (reference sequence). CDR3 length: 13 amino acids.

This clonotype occurred many times. This sequence joins TRBV7-8 and TRBJ2-1; weak D call: TRBD2 (6 bases). Trimming pared 1 base from V and 1 base from J, leaving 11 bases between. This CDR3 contains 16 residues. CDR1 and CDR2 (germline): SGHVS, FQNEAQ. In DNA form, the CDR3 reads TGTGCCAGCAGCTTAGAGACTGGGGGGTCCTACAATGAGCAGTTCTTC. The encoded protein is CASSLETGGSYNEQFF.

The rearrangement links TRBV4-2 to TRBJ1-1; TRBD1 matches 8 bases. V was pared by 6 bases and J by 2 bases, with 5 bases of the junction left unmatched. CDR3 length: 14 amino acids. Germline CDR1 LGHNA, CDR2 YNFKEQ. CDR3 nucleotides: TGTGCCAGCAGTCCAACAGGGGGTAACACTGAAGCTTTCTTT. Translation gives CASSPTGGNTEAFF.

In this sample, this clonotype turned up many times. This chain connects TRBV20-1 to TRBJ1-2; tentatively, D is TRBD1 (5 bases). CDR3 length: 13 residues. Trimming took 4 bases from V and 4 from J, leaving 13 bases between them. Germline V gene data show CDR1 as DFQATT and CDR2 as SNEGSKA (reference sequence). The CDR3 DNA follows: TGCAGTGCTACCCAAGGGGTCGTCTATGGCTACACCTTC. Protein: CSATQGVVYGYTF.

The rearrangement uses TRBV5-1 and TRBJ2-7; D may correspond to TRBD1 or TRBD2 (5 bases each). Germline assignment: CDR1 SGHRS and CDR2 YFSETQ. There are 16 residues in the CDR3. Deletions cut 5 bases from V and 4 bases from J, with 22 bases between. CDR3 sequence reads: CASRLTGTPGPYEQYF. CDR3 nucleotides: TGCGCCAGCAGACTGACCGGGACCCCGGGACCTTACGAGCAGTACTTC.

This chain uses TRBV4-3 with TRBJ2-1; 9 bases agree with TRBD2. Trimming removed 3 bases from V and 5 bases from J; junction bases left unmatched: 14. Germline CDR1 and CDR2: LGHNA and YSLEER. The CDR3 totals 18 residues. In DNA, the CDR3 is TGCGCCAGCAGCCAGGTGACTAGCGGAGTTATCATAAACAATGAGCAGTTCTTC. This translates into CASSQVTSGVIINNEQFF.

Many counts were recorded for this clonotype. The gene calls are TRBV5-5 and TRBJ2-1; unclear D gene. This CDR3 has 14 amino acids. Between the trimmed V and J ends, which lost 2 bases and 2 bases, there was a span of 8 bases. Germline V gene lookup returns CDR1 SGHKS and CDR2 YYEKEE (reference sequence). CDR3 loop: CASSFGPTYNEQFF. CDR3 DNA: TGTGCCAGCAGCTTTGGTCCAACCTACAATGAGCAGTTCTTC.

This clonotype was seen repeatedly, ten times or more. CDR3 amino acids: CASSQASYNSPLHF. The CDR3 DNA sequence: TGTGCCAGCAGCCAAGCTTCCTATAATTCACCCCTCCACTTT. V gene TRBV5-6 combines with J gene TRBJ1-6; D not certain. CDR1 is SGHDT and CDR2 is YYEEEE in the germline V gene. This CDR3 contains 14 residues. Trimming took off 4 bases at V and 1 base at J, with 6 bases between the two ends.

This clonotype was observed many times. This chain links TRBV20-1 with TRBJ2-2, with a possible D match to TRBD1 (6 bases). The CDR3 extends over 13 amino acids. Germline V gene data show CDR1 as DFQATT and CDR2 as SNEGSKA (reference sequence). Trimming removed 6 bases from V and 4 bases from J, with 12 bases in between. DNA for the CDR3: TGCAGTGCCTCGGGACAAACCACCGGGGAGCTGTTTTTT. This codes for CSASGQTTGELFF.

At least ten counts were recorded for this clonotype. The chain links TRBV6-2 or TRBV6-3 to TRBJ2-3, with 8 bases that match TRBD2. After removal of 6 bases from V and 0 bases from J, the junction contained 5 bases not matched to a gene. The CDR3 contains 15 residues. Germline values: CDR1 MNHEY, CDR2 SVGEGT. DNA of the CDR3: TGTGCCAGCAGGAGACTAGCGCCGAGCACAGATACGCAGTATTTT. The encoded protein is CASRRLAPSTDTQYF.

This clonotype was observed many times. This rearrangement joins TRBV5-1 to TRBJ2-5, with D perhaps TRBD1 or TRBD2 (5 bases each). The length of the CDR3 is 13 residues. Germline loops: CDR1 SGHRS, CDR2 YFSETQ. V was shortened by 4 bases and J by 5 bases, with 12 bases between the two germline ends. The CDR3 region is CASSPGTRETQYF. CDR3 bases: TGCGCCAGCAGCCCGGGGACCAGGGAGACCCAGTACTTC.

Comments on this clonotype: An end of the junction differs from the germline gene, which may be a read error. The chain combines TRBV28 with TRBJ2-7, with TRBD2 identical over 7 bases. The V gene's germline CDR1 is MDHEN and CDR2 SYDVKM. This CDR3 is 16 amino acids long. As DNA, the CDR3 is TGTGACAGCAGTTTAGAGGTTGCAGCGGGAAAATACGAGCAGTACTTC. Protein: CDSSLEVAAGKYEQYF.